Listed here is a single TCR beta chain. Its antigen is still unknown. The data were taken from a study of T cells expressing NK-cell markers. Findings and limits, study-wide: For over 5 donors, the dominant NKG2C+ clonotypes made up about 1.0-8% of their CD8+ T cells.

CDR1 is SGHTA and CDR2 is FQGNSA in the germline V gene. The CDR3 runs 15 residues. TCRdb processed the 5' RACE reads again and assigns one entry to each CDR3 protein, with no DNA. This table holds some 450,000 distinct CDR3 sequences. The chain combines TRBV7-2 with TRBJ2-1; TCRdb's D call, TRBD2, is unchecked because there is no DNA. Sequenced sample: blood T cells: a sorted CD56 or NKG2C T cell subset, CD4+ or CD8+ T cells, or bulk PBMC T cells (not recorded which). This receptor was taken from a woman aged 18 to 75 in good health. CDR3 region: CASSLGWASVAEQFF.